The 7 T cell receptor beta chains given below trace back to one sample, sequenced in a study of glioma-infiltrating T cells after dendritic cell vaccination. Repertoires were generated with immunoSEQ multiplex PCR, while TCRdb's copy carries only in-frame clones and drops some. There are 100,000 or so clones in the sample; around 90% occur only once, and approximately 2.7% lies in the top ten. Time point given: after dendritic cell vaccination, including at tumor progression/relapse. Sequenced material: blood, taken after dendritic cell vaccination. All receptors derive from a human donor with glioblastoma.

V usage is TRBV7-9 and J usage is TRBJ2-1; 11 bases fit TRBD1. CDR3 length: 17 amino acids. The junction had 8 bases not matched to a gene; V was cut back by 0 bases and J by 7 bases. Germline assignment: CDR1 SEHNR and CDR2 FQNEAQ (reference sequence). The CDR3: CASSLALGQGAQNEQFF. CDR3 DNA sequence: TGTGCCAGCAGCTTAGCGCTTGGACAGGGGGCGCAGAATGAGCAGTTCTTC. The entire variable domain, with the rest obtained from reference TRBV7-9 and TRBJ2-1, is as follows: DTGVSQNPRHKITKRGQNVTFRCDPISEHNRLYWYRQTLGQGPEFLTYFQNEAQLEKSRLLSDRFSAERPKGSFSTLEIQRTEQGDSAMYLCASSLALGQGAQNEQFFGPGTRLTVL.

The chain recombines TRBV7-2 with TRBJ2-7, with 7 nucleotides matching TRBD1. V lost 4 bases, J lost 0 bases, and 6 bases stayed unmatched. The CDR3 is 15 amino acids. Germline assignment: CDR1 SGHTA and CDR2 FQGNSA. DNA for the CDR3: TGTGCCAGCAGCTGGGGCAGGGGGTTCTCCTACGAGCAGTACTTC. Its protein product is CASSWGRGFSYEQYF.

Remarks on this clone: The same CDR3 can be traced to other DNA sequences in this sample. The V and J genes are TRBV7-3 and TRBJ2-5; TRBD2 is a possible D gene (6 bases). The V and J ends lost 2 bases and 2 bases respectively, with 6 bases between them. The CDR3 runs 13 residues. The germline V gene has CDR1 SGHTA and CDR2 FQGTGA. CDR3 loop: CASSLGLQETQYF. The CDR3 nucleotides are TGTGCCAGCAGCTTAGGACTACAAGAGACCCAGTACTTC.

The chain uses TRBV5-6 and TRBJ2-1; tentative D call: TRBD2 (7 bases). The CDR3 spans 15 residues. With 5 bases removed from V and 10 bases from J, the gap between germline ends came to 22 bases. The germline CDR1 and CDR2 sequences are SGHDT and YYEEEE. CDR3 sequence (DNA): TGTGCCAGCAGTCGGCCGGGGGGCCCCATTGGGGAGCAGTTCTTC. This codes for CASSRPGGPIGEQFF.

The chain recombines TRBV2 with TRBJ2-3, with TRBD2 matching over 10 bases. There are 15 residues in the CDR3. Germline V gene sequence: CDR1 SNHLY, CDR2 FYNNEI. Trimming cost V 0 bases and J 6 bases; bases outside gene matches: 3. The CDR3 loop is CASSEARAGGDTQYF. CDR3 DNA sequence: TGTGCCAGCAGTGAAGCTAGAGCGGGGGGGGATACGCAGTATTTT.

The chain couples TRBV18 to TRBJ2-7; TRBD2 matches at 8 bases. Losses at the gene ends were 5 bases for V and 2 bases for J; bases not matched to a gene: 8. Germline loops: CDR1 KGHSH, CDR2 LQKENI. This CDR3 has 15 amino acids. This CDR3 reads CASSAGLDQPYEQYF. Here the CDR3 DNA reads TGTGCCAGCTCAGCGGGACTAGACCAACCCTACGAGCAGTACTTC.

This chain joins TRBV7-8 and TRBJ1-3; the match to TRBD1 covers 8 bases. J was trimmed by 2 bases and V by 4 bases; bases with no gene match: 4. The CDR3 has 15 residues. CDR1 is SGHVS and CDR2 is FQNEAQ in the germline V gene. Here the CDR3 reads CASSSRTGTGNTIYF. The CDR3 DNA reads TGTGCCAGCAGCTCACGGACAGGGACTGGAAACACCATATATTTT.